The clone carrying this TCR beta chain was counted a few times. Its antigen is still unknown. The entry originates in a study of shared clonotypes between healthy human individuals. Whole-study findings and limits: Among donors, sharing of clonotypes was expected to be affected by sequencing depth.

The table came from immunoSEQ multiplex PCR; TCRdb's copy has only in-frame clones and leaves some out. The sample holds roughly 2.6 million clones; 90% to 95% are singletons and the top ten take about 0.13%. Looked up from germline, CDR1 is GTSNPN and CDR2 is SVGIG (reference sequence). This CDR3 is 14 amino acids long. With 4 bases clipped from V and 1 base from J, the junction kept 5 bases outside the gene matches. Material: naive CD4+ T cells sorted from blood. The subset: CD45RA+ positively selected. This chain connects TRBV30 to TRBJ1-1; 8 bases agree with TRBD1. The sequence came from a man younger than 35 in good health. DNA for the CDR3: TGTGCCTGGATAAGGGGGACAGGGAACACTGAAGCTTTCTTT. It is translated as CAWIRGTGNTEAFF. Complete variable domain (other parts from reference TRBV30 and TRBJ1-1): SQTIHQWPATLVQPVGSPLSLECTVEGTSNPNLYWYRQAAGRGLQLLFYSVGIGQISSEVPQNLSASRPQDRQFILSSKKLLLSDSGFYLCAWIRGTGNTEAFFGQGTRLTVV.